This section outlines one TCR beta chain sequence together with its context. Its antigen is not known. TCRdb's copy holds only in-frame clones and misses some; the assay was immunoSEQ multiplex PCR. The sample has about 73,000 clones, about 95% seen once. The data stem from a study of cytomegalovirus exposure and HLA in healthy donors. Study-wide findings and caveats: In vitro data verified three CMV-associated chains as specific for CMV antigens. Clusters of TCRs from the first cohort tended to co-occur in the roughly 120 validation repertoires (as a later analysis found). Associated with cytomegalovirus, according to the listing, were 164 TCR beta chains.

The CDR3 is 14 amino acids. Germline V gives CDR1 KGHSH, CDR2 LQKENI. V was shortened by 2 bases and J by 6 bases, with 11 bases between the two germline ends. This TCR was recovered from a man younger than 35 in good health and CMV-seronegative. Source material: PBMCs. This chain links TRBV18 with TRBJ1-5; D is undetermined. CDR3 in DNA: TGTGCCAGCTCACCATGGGCAGGTACTCAGCCCCAGCATTTT. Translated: CASSPWAGTQPQHF.